The 3 T cell receptor beta chains presented below share a single source sample, sequenced in a study of T cell responses to AZD1222 COVID-19 vaccine. This table comes from immunoSEQ multiplex PCR, and its TCRdb copy is limited to in-frame clones, with some not included. The sample records 100,000 to 150,000 clones, around 88% being singletons. The material sequenced was peripheral blood, taken on day 0 of AZD1222 vaccination. Receptors were obtained from an adult in good health.

The gene calls are TRBV10-3 and TRBJ1-3, with 7 bases lining up with TRBD1. Germline-derived CDR1 and CDR2 are ENHRY and SYGVKD. The CDR3 is made up of 16 amino acids. Trimming cost V 4 bases and J 2 bases; bases outside gene matches: 8. CDR3 residues: CAISGDAGGPGNTIYF. Here the CDR3 DNA reads TGTGCCATCAGTGGGGATGCAGGGGGTCCTGGAAACACCATATATTTT.

The V and J genes are TRBV21-1 and TRBJ2-2; TRBD1, the table's D call, was not compared with the DNA. TRBV21-1 is annotated as a pseudogene. This CDR3 has 17 residues. The chain's CDR3 is CASSKPGHRGQTGELFF. The CDR3 region has the DNA TGTGCCAGCAGCAAACCGGGACACCGAGGGCAAACCGGGGAGCTGTTTTTT.

In DNA, the CDR3 is TGTGCCAGCAGCCCCGACAGGGCCGGCTCAGATACGCAGTATTTT. Translation gives CASSPDRAGSDTQYF. V usage is TRBV7-3 and J usage is TRBJ2-3, with TRBD1 matching 7 bases. Trimming removed 5 bases from V and 4 bases from J; junction bases left unmatched: 9. CDR1 and CDR2 from the germline V gene are SGHTA and FQGTGA. The CDR3 runs to 15 residues. Complete variable domain (other parts from reference TRBV7-3 and TRBJ2-3): GAGVSQTPSNKVTEKGKYVELRCDPISGHTALYWYRQSLGQGPEFLIYFQGTGAADDSGLPNDRFFAVRPEGSVSTLKIQRTERGDSAVYLCASSPDRAGSDTQYFGPGTRLTVL.